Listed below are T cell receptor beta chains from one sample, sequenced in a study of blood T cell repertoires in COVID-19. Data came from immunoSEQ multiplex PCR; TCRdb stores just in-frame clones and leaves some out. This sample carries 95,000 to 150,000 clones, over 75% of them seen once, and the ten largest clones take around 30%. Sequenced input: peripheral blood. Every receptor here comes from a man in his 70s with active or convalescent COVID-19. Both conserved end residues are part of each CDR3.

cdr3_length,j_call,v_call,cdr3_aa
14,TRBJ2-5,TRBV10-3,CAISPGRQQETQYF
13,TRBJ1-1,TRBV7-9,CASRLGGLTEAFF
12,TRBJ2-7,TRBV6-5,CASRTVAYEQYF
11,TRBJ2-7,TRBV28,CASSSTYEQYF
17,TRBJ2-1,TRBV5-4,CASTLDRAFVLNNEQFF
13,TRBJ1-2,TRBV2,CASSKTADYGYTF
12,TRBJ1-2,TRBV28,CASRGTGPGYTF
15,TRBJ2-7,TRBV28,CASSLYDRGPYEQYF
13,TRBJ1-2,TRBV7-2,CASSLGSRELYTF
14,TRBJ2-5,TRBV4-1,CASSQGTSKETQYF
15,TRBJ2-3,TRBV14,CASSQGLLVTDTQYF
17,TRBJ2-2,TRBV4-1,CASSQDGLAGVTGELFF
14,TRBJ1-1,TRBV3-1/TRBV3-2,CASSRGEANTEAFF
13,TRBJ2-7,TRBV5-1,CASSSDTGYEQYF
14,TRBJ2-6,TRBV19,CASHTGEGANVLTF
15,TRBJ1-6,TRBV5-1,CASSAETGSNSPLHF
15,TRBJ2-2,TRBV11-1,CASSIGDRDTGELFF